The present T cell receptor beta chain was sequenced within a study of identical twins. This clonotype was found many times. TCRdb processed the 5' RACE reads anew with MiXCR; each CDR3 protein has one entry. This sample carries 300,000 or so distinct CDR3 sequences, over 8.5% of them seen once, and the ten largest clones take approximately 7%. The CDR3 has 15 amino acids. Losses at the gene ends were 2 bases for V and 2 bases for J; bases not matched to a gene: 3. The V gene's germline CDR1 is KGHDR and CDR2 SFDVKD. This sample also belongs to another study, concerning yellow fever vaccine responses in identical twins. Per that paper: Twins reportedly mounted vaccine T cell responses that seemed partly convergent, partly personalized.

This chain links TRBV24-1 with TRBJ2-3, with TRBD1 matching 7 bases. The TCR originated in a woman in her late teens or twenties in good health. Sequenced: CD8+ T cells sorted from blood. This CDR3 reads CATSDWDSLTDTQYF. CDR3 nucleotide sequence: TGTGCCACCAGTGATTGGGACAGCCTCACAGATACGCAGTATTTT.